This T cell receptor beta chain comes out of a study of shared clonotypes between healthy human individuals. Points from the study as a whole: All-four-donor shared clonotypes had higher generation probabilities than non-shared clonotypes did. Rarefaction revealed incomplete sorted-subset sequencing despite large depth.

The CDR3 has 15 amino acids. Trimming removed 5 bases from V and 1 base from J, with 12 bases in between. The germline CDR1 and CDR2 sequences are SGHTA and FQGNSA. Only in-frame clones appear in the TCRdb table, and some are missing; sequencing was by immunoSEQ multiplex PCR. The data show under 2,000,000 clones, about 95% seen once. Positively selected for CCR7, the CD45RO-negative cells used as naive CD8 cells excluded terminally differentiated effector memory CD45RA+ cells. All donors were healthy HIV-negative adults lacking recent acute infections or vaccinations. About this clone: What it recognizes is unknown.

Sequenced: naive CD8+ T cells sorted from blood. The receptor was isolated from a man between 18 and 29 years old in good health. The chain employs TRBV7-2 and TRBJ1-5; D ambiguous. This CDR3 is CASSPWAESNQPQHF. CDR3 nucleotides: TGTGCCAGCAGCCCGTGGGCAGAGAGCAATCAGCCCCAGCATTTT.